The T cell receptor beta chain described here comes from a study of shared clonotypes between healthy human individuals (dated by TCRdb to 2020 to 2021). About the full investigation: A few men and two women, aged 18 to 49 years, made up the cohort. To increase sequencing depth and limit assay-specific biases, TCR repertoire library preparation and sequencing were carried out by different laboratories using diverse techniques. Per donor, three plates each were used for CD4 naive and CD4 memory, two for CD8 naive, and one for CD8 memory. Blood TCR repertoires of roughly 5 healthy adults were deeply sequenced to estimate repertoire size and the extent of clonotype sharing between individuals. Between about 0.8 and 9.5 billion PBMCs per donor were obtained by leukapheresis.

The germline V gene sets CDR1 to SGDLS and CDR2 to YYNGEE. At the junction V is shortened by 4 bases and J by 1 base, with 10 bases in between. From the cysteine up to the phenylalanine, the CDR3 has a length of 14 residues. Only CDR3 DNA is held: 42 bases, read in frame from base 1. CD8 naive samples were CD45RO-negative cells positively selected for CCR7, giving a CD45RA+CCR7+ population that excluded TemRA cells. Healthy HIV-negative adults with no recently reported acute infections or vaccinations were included as donors. All donors were Caucasian adults living in Nashville, Tennessee, USA. Blood was obtained by leukapheresis, after which PBMCs were separated by Ficoll-Histopaque density gradient centrifugation and cryopreserved in liquid nitrogen vapor phase. Purity and quantity of every magnetically sorted T cell population were checked by analytical flow cytometry. From each sorted fraction, genomic DNA was isolated and quantified by UV absorbance on a Nanodrop 2000c.

Using the deep immunoSEQ assay, TCR CDR3 regions were amplified from genomic DNA by multiplex PCR. Extracted genomic DNA from each cell subset was spread evenly across all wells of several immunoSEQ 96-well plates, with each plate serving as a replicate. For sorted subsets, around 0.2 ug of genomic DNA, equivalent to 30,000 or so T cell genomes, went into each replicate PCR. The purified libraries were quantified using a Qubit 3.0 fluorometer, sized with a Bioanalyzer 2100, and then quantified again using the KAPA Library Quantification kit. Every immunoSEQ 96-well plate was sequenced on a dedicated single-read 150-cycle Illumina NextSeq 550 flow cell. As for how the authors treated the data: Because the immunoSEQ output included only junctional sequences and no quality scores, the filtering could not be the same as the filtering used for full-length reads. Sequences were annotated with PyIR, a Python wrapper for IgBLAST v1.9, and V/J genes and CDR3 were assigned using IMGT germline references. Reads were filtered out if the reads had weak V/J assignments (E-value above 1e-6), no CDR3, stop codons, out-of-frame junctions, or ambiguous translated residues. V3J clonotypes were defined by identical inferred V gene, J gene, and CDR3 amino acid sequence. The percentage overlap between two repertoires was calculated by dividing the number of shared unique clonotypes by the size of the smaller repertoire. Three approaches were used to assess repertoire richness: RTK rarefaction, the Chao1 estimator, and Recon v2.1 estimates of unobserved clonotypes. For all TCRbeta clonotypes obtained by the gDNA method from a few donors, generation probabilities were computed with OLGA. Imported from immuneACCESS, the table was reduced by TCRdb to in-frame sequences with V and J called. These copies leave out some clones; in studies compared against another copy, an unresolved V gene accounts for under half, and the cause of the remainder is not known. V and J calls and clone size are those listed in that table; D and trimming were worked out from the DNA. The sample table holds more than 2 million clones, of which about 95% were seen once. The ten largest clones represent approximately 1.2% of the sample.

Concerning this clone itself: Its cognate antigen has yet to be identified. No base quality values were provided; no much bigger clone lies one nucleotide off.

Broad study findings and their caveats: Sharing across several donors was observed for 5% to 6.5% of naive CD4, about 3.2% of naive CD8, 2% to 2.5% of memory CD4, and over 0.3% of memory CD8 clonotypes. Compared with non-shared clonotypes, clonotypes shared by all four sorted-subset donors had higher generation probabilities. Larger estimated clonotype richness was generally found for naive subsets than for memory subsets. Sampling was limited to blood, and TCR repertoires in tissue likely differ from TCR repertoires in blood. Based on pairwise subsampling, the degree of clonotype sharing among donors was expected to be affected by sequencing depth. Incomplete sequencing was indicated by rarefaction of sorted-subset datasets, despite the large sequencing depth. The genetic and exposure-history diversity represented was limited by the small number of donors.

The sequence came from a man aged 18 to 30 in good health. The specimen was naive CD8+ T cells sorted from blood. The cell subset or site label of this sample denotes: CD45RA+CCR7+. Here the chain combines TRBV9 and TRBJ2-3; no D gene is confidently identified. The CDR3 sequence is CASSPGSGTDTQYF. Read as DNA, the sequence is TGTGCCAGCAGCCCCGGGTCGGGCACAGATACGCAGTATTTT. The CDR3 plus the reference TRBV9 and TRBJ2-3 genes for the other parts give the full variable domain: DSGVTQTPKHLITATGQRVTLRCSPRSGDLSVYWYQQSLDQGLQFLIQYYNGEERAKGNILERFSAQQFPDLHSELNLSSLELGDSALYFCASSPGSGTDTQYFGPGTRLTVL.